Only a few counts were recorded for the clone carrying this T cell receptor beta chain. Its antigen remains unidentified. These data originate in a study of CD8+ T cells in alopecia areata. The sample's treatment: oral pan-JAK inhibitor, 5-10 mg twice daily. In each case, RNA was isolated and then reverse transcribed into cDNA as the sequencing template. Some clones are missing from TCRdb's copy, which holds only in-frame ones; the method was immunoSEQ multiplex PCR. The sample holds under 250,000 clones, more than 45% seen once. With 7 bases removed from V and 5 bases from J, the gap between germline ends came to 10 bases. The CDR3 runs to 11 residues. Germline V gives CDR1 SQVTM, CDR2 ANQGSEA. Study-wide points: Expanded CD8+ clones among the top 100, as well as scalp clonality, were significantly decreased by tofacitinib. Scalp and blood retained many expanded lesional clones during tofacitinib. More clonal than normal scalp was lesional scalp, particularly alopecia totalis/universalis.

The chain uses TRBV29-1 and TRBJ2-3, with D unclear. Sequenced here: CD4+ T cells sorted from blood, sampled at week 4, from a patient treated with tofacitinib. This TCR was recovered from a human donor with alopecia areata. The CDR3 loop is CSGRVGDTQYF. The DNA for the CDR3 is TGCAGCGGTAGGGTAGGAGATACGCAGTATTTT.